Each of the 22 T cell receptor beta chains below was sequenced from the same sample in a study of T-cell memory formation after mild COVID-19. TCRdb reanalysed the 5' RACE reads using MiXCR and keeps one entry per CDR3 protein. The sample lists 190,000 or so distinct CDR3 sequences, 20% to 25% occurring once. Sequenced: PBMCs or a T cell subset sorted from them (not recorded which). The receptors originated from an adult woman who had mild COVID-19 (a few samples of this study predate the infection). Cell type and time point are not known.

This clonotype was counted a few times. The chain has TRBV11-2 and TRBJ1-4, with D unclear. CDR1 is SGHAT and CDR2 is FQNNGV in the germline V gene. V gave up 5 bases and J gave up 8 bases, with 6 bases separating them. The CDR3 spans 11 residues. Here the CDR3 reads CASSPGEKLFF. The CDR3 DNA is TGTGCCAGCAGCCCCGGAGAAAAACTGTTTTTT.

The chain uses TRBV6-4 and TRBJ2-3; TRBD2 aligns across 13 bases. V shed 6 bases, J shed 2 bases, and the junction held 8 bases outside the gene matches. The germline CDR1 and CDR2 sequences are MRHNA and SNTAGT. The CDR3 length is 17 residues. The CDR3 region is CASSMEGLAGDTDTQYF. In DNA form, the CDR3 reads TGTGCCAGCAGCATGGAAGGACTAGCGGGGGACACAGATACGCAGTATTTT.

The V gene is TRBV24-1, the J gene TRBJ1-5; D unresolved. Germline V gene sequence: CDR1 KGHDR, CDR2 SFDVKD. CDR3 length: 14 residues. V was clipped by 4 bases and J by 5 bases, with 11 bases between them. CDR3 bases: TGTGCCACCAGTGAAGGGCCGTATCATCAGCCCCAGCATTTT. It yields the protein CATSEGPYHQPQHF.

The rearrangement uses TRBV6-5 and TRBJ2-7; D is perhaps TRBD2 (5 bases). The CDR3 length is 14 residues. From germline, CDR1 is MNHEY and CDR2 SVGAGI. V dropped 2 bases and J dropped 6 bases, with 14 bases sitting between them. CDR3 residues: CASSYRPAGSEQYF. CDR3 coding DNA: TGTGCCAGCAGTTACAGGCCCGCGGGCAGCGAGCAGTACTTC.

This chain links TRBV7-8 with TRBJ1-1; D is ambiguous. This CDR3 region has 15 residues. Per the germline V gene, CDR1 is SGHVS and CDR2 is FQNEAQ. The V and J ends lost 3 bases and 1 base respectively, with 12 bases between them. In nucleotides, the CDR3 is TGTGCCAGCAGCTTCCCCGCGACATCGAACACTGAAGCTTTCTTT. Translation gives CASSFPATSNTEAFF.

This clonotype was picked up a small number of times. The V call is TRBV9, the J call TRBJ1-2; no firm D call. CDR1 and CDR2 (germline): SGDLS, YYNGEE. Trimming took off 0 bases at V and 0 bases at J, with 6 bases between the two ends. This CDR3 comprises 14 residues. Here the CDR3 reads CASSVGGANYGYTF. In DNA, the CDR3 is TGTGCCAGCAGCGTAGGGGGAGCTAACTATGGCTACACCTTC.

This clonotype occurred a few times. The CDR3: CASSSHPSPRVPSYEQYF. The CDR3 bases are TGTGCCAGCAGCAGTCATCCTAGCCCTAGAGTACCCTCCTACGAGCAGTACTTC. V usage is TRBV11-2 and J usage is TRBJ2-7, with TRBD2 as a possible D gene (5 bases). Trimming took 5 bases from V and 0 from J, leaving 23 bases between them. The germline V gene has CDR1 SGHAT and CDR2 FQNNGV. The CDR3 has 18 residues.

This clonotype was seen more than once but under ten times. V and J are TRBV6-2 or TRBV6-3 and TRBJ2-2; the D gene is possibly TRBD2 (5 bases). Germline loops: CDR1 MNHEY, CDR2 SVGEGT. This CDR3 is 15 amino acids long. V lost 2 bases and J 10 bases, leaving 17 bases between the germline ends. CDR3 amino acids: CASSYRAGFRSELFF. CDR3 nucleotides: TGTGCCAGCAGTTACCGTGCGGGTTTTCGATCGGAGCTGTTTTTT.

In its sample, this clonotype was seen many times. The chain links TRBV7-9 to TRBJ1-6; D ambiguous. The CDR3 loop spans 14 amino acids. V lost 5 bases and J lost 10, with 15 bases in between. Germline CDR1 SEHNR, CDR2 FQNEAQ (reference sequence). CDR3 sequence reads: CASSETAKRSPLHF. The CDR3 DNA reads TGTGCCAGCAGCGAGACCGCTAAGAGGTCACCCCTCCACTTT. Combining the CDR3 with reference TRBV7-9 and TRBJ1-6 gives the whole variable domain DTGVSQNPRHKITKRGQNVTFRCDPISEHNRLYWYRQTLGQGPEFLTYFQNEAQLEKSRLLSDRFSAERPKGSFSTLEIQRTEQGDSAMYLCASSETAKRSPLHFGNGTRLTVT.

This clonotype was detected a few times. This rearrangement joins TRBV7-2 to TRBJ2-1; D is uncertain. Germline CDR1 reads SGHTA; CDR2 reads FQGNSA. V lost 5 bases to trimming and J lost 2 bases, with 7 bases between them. The CDR3 has 13 residues. The CDR3 region has the DNA TGTGCCAGCAGCATATGGGCCTACAATGAGCAGTTCTTC. It yields the protein CASSIWAYNEQFF.

This clonotype has a count of ten or more. The genes are TRBV27 and TRBJ2-7; D possibly matches TRBD1 or TRBD2 (5 bases each). CDR1 MNHEY and CDR2 SMNVEV come from the germline V gene (reference sequence). V was trimmed by 4 bases and J by 2 bases, leaving 12 bases between them. The CDR3 has 14 amino acids. The CDR3 sequence: CASSSYGATYEQYF. Here the CDR3 DNA reads TGTGCCAGCAGTTCTTACGGGGCAACCTACGAGCAGTACTTC.

The J gene is TRBJ1-1, the V gene TRBV19; TRBD1 matches 7 bases. This CDR3 region has 15 residues. The ends lost 4 bases at V and 0 bases at J; junction bases unmatched: 5. Germline loops: CDR1 LNHDA, CDR2 SQIVND (reference sequence). CDR3 coding DNA: TGTGCCAGTAGTAGCCTACAGGGGTTGAACACTGAAGCTTTCTTT. It specifies CASSSLQGLNTEAFF.

This clonotype occurred a few times. The gene calls are TRBV29-1 and TRBJ1-4, with D tentatively TRBD1 (5 bases). The CDR3 is made up of 14 amino acids. V was pared by 4 bases and J by 3 bases, with 12 bases between. From germline, CDR1 is SQVTM and CDR2 ANQGSEA. This chain's CDR3 is CSVALRDPNEKLFF. CDR3 DNA: TGCAGCGTTGCCCTCAGGGACCCTAATGAAAAACTGTTTTTT.

The chain employs TRBV6-2 or TRBV6-3 and TRBJ1-2; D is unresolved. V was cut by 8 bases and J by 5 bases, with 18 bases left in between. CDR1 is MNHEY, CDR2 SVGEGT, per germline. CDR3 length: 14 residues. The CDR3 here is CASAQVLIPYGYTF. CDR3 bases: TGTGCCAGCGCCCAGGTACTAATCCCGTATGGCTACACCTTC.

The CDR3 spells CASSLGQGAFEAFF. The CDR3 DNA reads TGTGCCAGCAGCTTAGGACAGGGGGCTTTTGAAGCTTTCTTT. The chain links TRBV11-2 to TRBJ1-1, with 10 bases that match TRBD1. The CDR3 sequence is 14 residues long. Trimming removed 1 base from V and 7 bases from J; junction bases left unmatched: 3. Germline CDR1 SGHAT, CDR2 FQNNGV.

Only a few counts were recorded for this clonotype. This sequence joins TRBV6-5 and TRBJ1-2; no definite D call. Germline CDR1 is MNHEY and CDR2 is SVGAGI. This CDR3 is 13 amino acids long. Trimming took 6 bases from V and 8 from J, leaving 16 bases between them. CDR3 in amino acids: CASSPTRTRGYTF. CDR3 nucleotides: TGTGCCAGCAGCCCCACACGGACGAGGGGCTACACCTTC.

The chain couples TRBV12-3 or TRBV12-4 to TRBJ1-1; D gene ambiguous. The CDR3 consists of 16 residues. Trimming stripped 5 bases from V and 1 base from J, with 17 bases between. For the CDR3, the DNA is TGTGCCAGCAGTCCTCGGCCCTCATGGGGGAACACTGAAGCTTTCTTT. Protein product: CASSPRPSWGNTEAFF.

The chain is built from TRBV2 and TRBJ2-1; D tentatively fits TRBD1 or TRBD2 (5 bases each). Trimming removed 0 bases from V and 7 bases from J, with 10 bases in between. Germline CDR1 and CDR2: SNHLY and FYNNEI. This CDR3 is 14 amino acids long. This chain's CDR3 is CASSEAKGENEQFF. As DNA, the CDR3 is TGTGCCAGCAGTGAAGCGAAAGGGGAGAATGAGCAGTTCTTC.

CDR3 bases: TGTGCCACCAGCAGGAGGGACGCAATCGACGAGCAGTACTTC. Residues: CATSRRDAIDEQYF. The V call is TRBV15, the J call TRBJ2-7; D may match TRBD1 or TRBD2 (5 bases each). CDR1 and CDR2 from the germline V gene are LNHNV and YYDKDF (reference sequence). The CDR3 has 14 residues. Between the trimmed V and J ends, which lost 3 bases and 5 bases, there was a span of 14 bases.

This clonotype was picked up many times. The genes are TRBV3-1 and TRBJ2-7; no reliable D call. This CDR3 has 12 residues. Germline assignment: CDR1 LGHDT and CDR2 YNNKEL (reference sequence). Trimming took off 4 bases at V and 4 bases at J, with 8 bases between the two ends. Written as DNA, the CDR3 is TGTGCCAGCAGCCCGGACCGTTACGAGCAGTACTTC. Protein sequence: CASSPDRYEQYF.

This chain's CDR3 is CASSLYGRDFNTQYF. The CDR3 DNA sequence: TGTGCCAGCAGCTTATACGGGAGGGACTTCAATACGCAGTATTTT. The chain links TRBV7-8 to TRBJ2-3; 8 nucleotides align to TRBD2. The CDR3 sequence is 15 residues long. The ends lost 2 bases at V and 7 bases at J; junction bases unmatched: 8. From germline, CDR1 is SGHVS and CDR2 FQNEAQ.

The rearrangement uses TRBV5-1 and TRBJ1-4; the match to TRBD1 covers 10 bases. The ends lost 4 bases at V and 6 bases at J; junction bases unmatched: 12. CDR3 length: 17 amino acids. CDR1 is SGHRS and CDR2 is YFSETQ in the germline V gene. In nucleotides, the CDR3 is TGCGCCAGCAGCCGATACCGCCGGGACAGGGGATATGAAAAACTGTTTTTT. This translates into CASSRYRRDRGYEKLFF.